This T cell receptor (beta chain) stems from a study of blood T cells in healthy people across ages. Overall study results and limits: Age showed a roughly linear inverse relationship with TCR beta diversity per million T cells.

Worth noting for this clonotype: Antigen unknown.

PCR was performed a second time for about 7 to 12 cycles using a sample-barcoded 5' primer and a J-beta primer mix. Each CDR3 protein is one row after TCRdb ran MiXCR on the 5' RACE reads. The sample carries roughly 730,000 distinct CDR3 sequences, more than 55% recorded once. Germline V gives CDR1 SGHVS, CDR2 FNYEAQ. This CDR3 spans 20 amino acids. V shed 5 bases and J 1 base; nucleotides not matched to a gene: 17. The receptor's source is a man aged 40-49 years in good health. Sequencing was carried out using blood. The chain employs TRBV7-6 and TRBJ2-1, with 10 bases matching TRBD1. In DNA, the CDR3 is TGTGCCAGCAGCCACCCCGATGGGACAGGGGATATAAGATCCTACAATGAGCAGTTCTTC. It encodes CASSHPDGTGDIRSYNEQFF.